The 8 T cell receptor beta chains presented below share a single source sample, sequenced in a study of T cell repertoires in cytomegalovirus infection. TCRdb re-derived calls from the reads in MiXCR, one entry per CDR3 protein. This sample has approximately 320,000 distinct CDR3 sequences, with over 7.5% found just once. Input material: PBMCs. All receptors derive from a human donor in good health (CMV status not recorded). Some clones in this sample may be carry-over from other donors' samples.

There are a few counts of this clonotype. The rearrangement uses TRBV27 and TRBJ2-2; possibly TRBD1 for D (5 bases). The CDR3 covers 15 residues. CDR1 MNHEY and CDR2 SMNVEV come from the germline V gene (reference sequence). V lost 3 bases, J lost 7 bases, and 15 bases lay in between. CDR3 in amino acids: CASSFGQGLSGELFF. DNA of the CDR3: TGTGCCAGCAGTTTTGGTCAGGGCCTTAGCGGGGAGCTGTTTTTT.

This chain connects TRBV5-4 to TRBJ1-3; no reliable D call. From germline, CDR1 is SGHNT and CDR2 YYREEE (reference sequence). The CDR3 covers 15 residues. Trimming took off 1 base at V and 0 bases at J, with 8 bases between the two ends. CDR3 in DNA: TGTGCCAGCAGCTTGCAATACGGCTCTGGAAACACCATATATTTT. Amino acids: CASSLQYGSGNTIYF.

This chain uses TRBV7-9 with TRBJ2-7; possibly TRBD1 for D (7 bases). Germline V gene data show CDR1 as SEHNR and CDR2 as FQNEAQ (reference sequence). CDR3 length: 15 residues. V was pared by 3 bases and J by 3 bases, with 15 bases between. CDR3 in DNA: TGTGCCAGCAGCTTGGGTCAGGGGGGACACTACGAGCAGTACTTC. Translated: CASSLGQGGHYEQYF. Combining the CDR3 with reference TRBV7-9 and TRBJ2-7 gives the whole variable domain DTGVSQNPRHKITKRGQNVTFRCDPISEHNRLYWYRQTLGQGPEFLTYFQNEAQLEKSRLLSDRFSAERPKGSFSTLEIQRTEQGDSAMYLCASSLGQGGHYEQYFGPGTRLTVT.

This clonotype occurred a few times. The V gene is TRBV7-2, the J gene TRBJ1-3; D gene unclear. Germline-derived CDR1 and CDR2 are SGHTA and FQGNSA. With 7 bases removed from V and 0 bases from J, the gap between germline ends came to 7 bases. This CDR3 spans 13 amino acids. CDR3 sequence reads: CASTVDSGNTIYF. The CDR3 region has the DNA TGTGCCAGCACCGTGGACTCTGGAAACACCATATATTTT.

This clonotype was recorded at least ten times. The J gene is TRBJ1-1, the V gene TRBV28, with D uncertain. V was cut by 1 base and J by 7 bases, with 7 bases left in between. This CDR3 has 12 amino acids. Per the germline V gene, CDR1 is MDHEN and CDR2 is SYDVKM. The CDR3 DNA reads TGTGCCAGCAGTTTATCCGGGCTTGAAGCTTTCTTT. Protein sequence: CASSLSGLEAFF.

A few counts support this clonotype. The chain carries TRBV24-1 and TRBJ1-2; D is unclear. CDR1 is KGHDR and CDR2 is SFDVKD in the germline V gene. Trimming stripped 3 bases from V and 8 bases from J, with 15 bases between. The CDR3 is 14 amino acids. The CDR3 spells CATSDGGRSEGYTF. The CDR3 nucleotides are TGTGCCACCAGTGATGGCGGCAGGTCTGAGGGCTACACCTTC.

The gene calls are TRBV7-6 and TRBJ2-1; perhaps D is TRBD1 or TRBD2 (5 bases each). This CDR3 region has 15 residues. CDR1 is SGHVS and CDR2 is FNYEAQ in the germline V gene. Trimming left V 4 bases short and J 5 bases short, with 15 bases between. The CDR3 DNA reads as TGTGCCAGCAGCTCCAAGAGGGGCAGGGACAATGAGCAGTTCTTC. Translation: CASSSKRGRDNEQFF.

This clonotype occurred a few times. The J gene is TRBJ1-4, the V gene TRBV7-9; 7 nucleotides line up with TRBD1. The trim removed 3 bases at V and 3 bases at J, leaving 4 bases unmatched. Germline CDR1 is SEHNR and CDR2 is FQNEAQ (reference sequence). This CDR3 region has 15 residues. In nucleotides, the CDR3 is TGTGCCAGCAGCTTCCCCGGGACAGCTAATGAAAAACTGTTTTTT. It encodes CASSFPGTANEKLFF.